A selection of T cell receptor beta chains follows, all from one sample in a study of CD8 T cells in ankylosing spondylitis. TCRdb recomputed calls from the 5' RACE reads with MiXCR, one row per CDR3 protein. Of 390,000 or so distinct CDR3 sequences listed, about 20% are singletons. The sample was blood, either unsorted or a sorted T cell fraction (not recorded which). These receptor sequences come from a male donor with ankylosing spondylitis. Both conserved end residues are trimmed from each CDR3.

CDR3: ASSRGLAGVGQETQY
V: TRBV6-1
J: TRBJ2-5

CDR3: ASSSSPPGLSTDTQY
V: TRBV4-3
J: TRBJ2-3

CDR3: ASSFGGQMNTEAF
V: TRBV12-3/TRBV12-4
J: TRBJ1-1

CDR3: ASTNFQGGVSEAF
V: TRBV12-3/TRBV12-4
J: TRBJ1-1

CDR3: ASSTTGELF
V: TRBV21-1
J: TRBJ2-2

CDR3: ASSLSTTNEKLF
V: TRBV28
J: TRBJ1-4

CDR3: ASALGRKETQY
V: TRBV18
J: TRBJ2-5

CDR3: ASSGSGGTTNEKLF
V: TRBV2
J: TRBJ1-4

CDR3: ASKRTGAEYQPQH
V: TRBV28
J: TRBJ1-5

CDR3: AISFWTSGYNEQF
V: TRBV10-3
J: TRBJ2-1

CDR3: ASSGGTSGRSPYEQY
V: TRBV6-1
J: TRBJ2-7

CDR3: ASRKTGYEQY
V: TRBV3-1
J: TRBJ2-7

CDR3: SARDLAGASDTQY
V: TRBV20-1
J: TRBJ2-3

CDR3: ASSLAGTSGSARTKNIQY
V: TRBV4-2
J: TRBJ2-4

CDR3: ASSLASKNIQY
V: TRBV11-2
J: TRBJ2-4

CDR3: ASTLERVFRGNEQF
V: TRBV5-1
J: TRBJ2-1

CDR3: ASSVQSGKETQY
V: TRBV11-1
J: TRBJ2-5

CDR3: ASSLTTAYEQY
V: TRBV5-6
J: TRBJ2-7

CDR3: ASSRLVPGQGWDEQF
V: TRBV4-2
J: TRBJ2-1

CDR3: ASSPWTVPTKQY
V: TRBV14
J: TRBJ2-7

CDR3: ASSLQGSNTDTQY
V: TRBV5-1
J: TRBJ2-3

CDR3: ASSQDGAGDYGYT
V: TRBV4-1
J: TRBJ1-2

CDR3: ASSGAFTDQPQH
V: TRBV2
J: TRBJ1-5

CDR3: ASSAGLTIPGELF
V: TRBV11-2
J: TRBJ2-2

CDR3: ASSVFNEQF
V: TRBV9
J: TRBJ2-1

CDR3: ASSAGQGETQY
V: TRBV12-3/TRBV12-4
J: TRBJ2-5

CDR3: ASRPGLASDEQY
V: TRBV12-3/TRBV12-4
J: TRBJ2-7

CDR3: ASSWDRGLSGELF
V: TRBV27
J: TRBJ2-2

CDR3: ASSLLRNTQY
V: TRBV5-5
J: TRBJ2-3